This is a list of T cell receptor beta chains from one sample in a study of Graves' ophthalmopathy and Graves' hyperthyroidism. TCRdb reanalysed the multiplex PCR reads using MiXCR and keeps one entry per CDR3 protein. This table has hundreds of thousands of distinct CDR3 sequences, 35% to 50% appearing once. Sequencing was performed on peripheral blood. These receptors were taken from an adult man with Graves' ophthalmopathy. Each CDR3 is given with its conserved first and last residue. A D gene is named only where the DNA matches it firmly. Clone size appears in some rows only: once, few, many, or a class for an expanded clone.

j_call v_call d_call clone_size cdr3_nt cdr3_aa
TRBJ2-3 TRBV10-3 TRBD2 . TGTGCCATCAGAAATAGCCGGACTAGCGGAACCGCCACAGATACGCAGTATTTT CAIRNSRTSGTATDTQYF
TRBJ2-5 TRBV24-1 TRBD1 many TGTGCCACCAGTGCCACTGGACAGGCCGACCAAGAGACCCAGTACTTC CATSATGQADQETQYF
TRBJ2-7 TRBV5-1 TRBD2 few TGCGCCAGCAGCTTAGGACTAGCGGGAAGAGGGGAGCAGTACTTC CASSLGLAGRGEQYF
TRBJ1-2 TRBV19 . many TGTGCCGTCGCTACAGAGTTCTATGGCTACACCTTC CAVATEFYGYTF
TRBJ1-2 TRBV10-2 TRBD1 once TGCGCCAGCACCCCGACGGGACAGTCAAACTATGGCTACACCTTC CASTPTGQSNYGYTF
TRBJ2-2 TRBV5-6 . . TGTGCCAGCAGCTCGGCAGGTAGAGCGAACATACCGAACACCGGGGAGCTGTTTTTT CASSSAGRANIPNTGELFF
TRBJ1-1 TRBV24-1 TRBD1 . TGTGCCGAAACGGGACAGGGTGACACTGAAGCTTTCTTT CAETGQGDTEAFF
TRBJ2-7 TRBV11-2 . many TGTGCCAGCAGCTTAGATGGGGACAACGTCCAGCAGTACTTC CASSLDGDNVQQYF
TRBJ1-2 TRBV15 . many TGTGCCACCAGCAGAGATCTCAGGGTTTGGAGCTACACCTTC CATSRDLRVWSYTF
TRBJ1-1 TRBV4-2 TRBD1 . TGTGCCAGCAACACCCGGACAGGGACGAACACTGAAGCTTTCTTT CASNTRTGTNTEAFF
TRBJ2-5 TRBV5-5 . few TGTGCCAGTACAGACAGCCTCCAAGAGACCCAGTACTTC CASTDSLQETQYF
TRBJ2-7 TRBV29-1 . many TGCAGCGTTGAAGATCGGATCGGGAGCGAGTTCGGCGAGCAGTACTTC CSVEDRIGSEFGEQYF
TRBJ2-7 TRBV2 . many TGTGCCAGCAGTGAAGCGGGCAGGGCCTACGAGCAGTACTTC CASSEAGRAYEQYF
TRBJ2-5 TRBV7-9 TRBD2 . TGTGCCAGCAGCTTAGTAGCGGGGGGAAGGGGAGAGACCCAGTACTTC CASSLVAGGRGETQYF
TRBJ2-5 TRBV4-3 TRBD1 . TGCGCCAGCAGCCAACCAGACAGGGTTGCAGAGACCCAGTACTTC CASSQPDRVAETQYF
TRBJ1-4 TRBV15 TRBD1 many TGTGCCACCAGCAGAGATCGGTCAGGGGGGGAAAAACTGTTTTTT CATSRDRSGGEKLFF
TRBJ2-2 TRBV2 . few TGTGCCAGCAGTAGGGGGGCTTGGAACACCGGGGAGCTGTTTTTT CASSRGAWNTGELFF
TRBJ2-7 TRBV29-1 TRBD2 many TGCAGCGTTGTGCGGGACGGACTAGGGTCTGACGAGCAGTACTTC CSVVRDGLGSDEQYF
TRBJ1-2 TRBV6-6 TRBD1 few TGTGCCAGCAGTTACTCGGATAACAGGGGCGGCTACACCTTC CASSYSDNRGGYTF
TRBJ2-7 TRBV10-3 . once TGTGCCATCAGTGAGTCGACGGGGGCTGGGGCCGAGCAGTACTTC CAISESTGAGAEQYF
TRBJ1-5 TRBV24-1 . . TGTGCCACCAGTGACCGGACCGAGCAAGAGACCCAGCATTTT CATSDRTEQETQHF
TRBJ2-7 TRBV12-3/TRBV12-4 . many TGTGCCAGCAGTCCCGACAGGTACTCCTACGAGCAGTACTTC CASSPDRYSYEQYF
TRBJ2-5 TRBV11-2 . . TGTGCCAGCAGTTTAACAGGAGCTACTCGGGGGACCCAGTACTTC CASSLTGATRGTQYF
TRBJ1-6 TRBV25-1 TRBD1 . TGTGCCAGCTCCTCCGCCCGGACAGGGGATTCACCCCTCCACTTT CASSSARTGDSPLHF
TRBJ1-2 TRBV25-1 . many TGTGCCAGCAGTGACGGTCGAGATTCCTATGGCTACACCTTC CASSDGRDSYGYTF
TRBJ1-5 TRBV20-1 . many TGCAGTGCGCCCTGGACAGTAGTTAGCAATCAGCCCCAGCATTTT CSAPWTVVSNQPQHF
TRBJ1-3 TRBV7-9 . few TGTGCCAGCAGCACGACTCGGATTGGAAACACCATATATTTT CASSTTRIGNTIYF
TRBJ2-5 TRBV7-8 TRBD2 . TGTGCCAGCGGGCTAGCGGGGGGGGATCAAGAGACCCAGTACTTC CASGLAGGDQETQYF
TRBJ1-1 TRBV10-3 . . TGTGCCAGCGGGTTAATTACTGAAGCTTTCTTT CASGLITEAFF
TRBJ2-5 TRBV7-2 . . TGTGCCAGCAGCCCCCACAACCGGGAGACCCAGTACTTC CASSPHNRETQYF
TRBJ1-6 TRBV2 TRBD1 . TGTGCCAGCAGTCGGGACAGGGGAGCTTCACCCCTCCACTTT CASSRDRGASPLHF
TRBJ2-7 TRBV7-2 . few TGTGCCAGCAGCGCCAGTCCGCGGGAAGACTACGAGCAGTACTTC CASSASPREDYEQYF
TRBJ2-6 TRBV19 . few TGTGCCAGTTCAAGGGGGTTCTCTGGGGCCAACGTCCTGACTTTC CASSRGFSGANVLTF
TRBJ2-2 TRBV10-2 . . TGCGCCAGCAGTGAGTCGTTGCAGGGGGGCGACGGGGAGCTGTTTTTT CASSESLQGGDGELFF
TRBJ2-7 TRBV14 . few TGTGCCAGCAGCCAAGTACAAACGTCGCCCTACGAGCAGTACTTC CASSQVQTSPYEQYF
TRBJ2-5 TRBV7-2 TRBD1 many TGTGCCAGCAGCTTGGGACAGGAAGAGACCCAGTACTTC CASSLGQEETQYF
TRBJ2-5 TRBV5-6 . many TGTGCCAGCAGCCTCGGTCGTGGATGGGGACAAGAGACCCAGTACTTC CASSLGRGWGQETQYF
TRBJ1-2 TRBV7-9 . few TGTGCCAGCAGCTTAGGAGACGCTTTTGATGGCTACACCTTC CASSLGDAFDGYTF
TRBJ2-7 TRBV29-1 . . TGCAGCAGTTTTGTGGAACAGGGAGCCGAGCAGTACTTC CSSFVEQGAEQYF
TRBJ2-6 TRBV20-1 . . TGCAGTGCTAGAGATTGGGGGGTCGGGGCCAACGTCCTGACTTTC CSARDWGVGANVLTF
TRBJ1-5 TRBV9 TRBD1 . TGTGCCAGCAGCCAAGATTTGGTGGGACAGGGTATGCTGGTCAATCAGCCCCAGCATTTT CASSQDLVGQGMLVNQPQHF
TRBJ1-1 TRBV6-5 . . TGTCCTCAGAGGGGCACCACACAGAACACTGAAGCTTTCTTT CPQRGTTQNTEAFF
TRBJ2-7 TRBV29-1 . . TGCAGCGTTGCCCAGGGGAGAGGGAACGAGCAGTACTTC CSVAQGRGNEQYF
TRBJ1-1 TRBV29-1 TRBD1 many TGCAGCAGCGACAGGGGGACTGCCGAAGCTTTCTTT CSSDRGTAEAFF
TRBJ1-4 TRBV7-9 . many TGTGCCAGCTCAAGGTCAACTAATGAAAAACTGTTTTTT CASSRSTNEKLFF
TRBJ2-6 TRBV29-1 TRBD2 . TGCAGCGTTAGCGGGAGGGGTATGAACACTGAAGCTTTC CSVSGRGMNTEAF
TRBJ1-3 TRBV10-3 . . TGTGCCGGGGTTACGGGGCAGGGAAACTCTGGAAACACCATATATTTT CAGVTGQGNSGNTIYF
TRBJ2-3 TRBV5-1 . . TGCGCCAGCAGCACTCAGGACAGACCTGACACAGATACGCAGTATTTT CASSTQDRPDTDTQYF